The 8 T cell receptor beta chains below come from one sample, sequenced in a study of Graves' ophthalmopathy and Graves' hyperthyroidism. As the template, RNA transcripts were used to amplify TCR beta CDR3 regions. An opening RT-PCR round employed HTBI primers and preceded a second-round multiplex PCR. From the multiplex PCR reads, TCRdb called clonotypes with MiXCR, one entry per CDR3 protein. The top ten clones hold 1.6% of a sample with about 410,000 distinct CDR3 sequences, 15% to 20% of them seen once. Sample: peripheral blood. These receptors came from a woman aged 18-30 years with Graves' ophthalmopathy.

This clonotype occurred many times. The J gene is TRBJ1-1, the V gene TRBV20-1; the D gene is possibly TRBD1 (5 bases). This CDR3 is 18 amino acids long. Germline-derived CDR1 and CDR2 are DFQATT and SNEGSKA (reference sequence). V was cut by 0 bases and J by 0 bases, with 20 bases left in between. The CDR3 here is CSARDPWRGKAMNTEAFF. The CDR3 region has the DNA TGCAGTGCTAGAGACCCTTGGAGGGGAAAGGCGATGAACACTGAAGCTTTCTTT.

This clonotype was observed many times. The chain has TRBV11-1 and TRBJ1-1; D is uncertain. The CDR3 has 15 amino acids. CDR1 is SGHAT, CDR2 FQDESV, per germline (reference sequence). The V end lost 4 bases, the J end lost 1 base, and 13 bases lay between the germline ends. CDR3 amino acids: CASSSSAGKNTEAFF. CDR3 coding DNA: TGTGCCAGCAGCTCCTCGGCCGGGAAGAACACTGAAGCTTTCTTT.

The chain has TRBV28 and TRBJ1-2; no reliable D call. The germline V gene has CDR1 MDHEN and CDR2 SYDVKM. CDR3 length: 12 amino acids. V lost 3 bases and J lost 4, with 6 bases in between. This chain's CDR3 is CASSFRSYGYTF. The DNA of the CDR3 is TGTGCCAGCAGTTTTAGGTCCTATGGCTACACCTTC.

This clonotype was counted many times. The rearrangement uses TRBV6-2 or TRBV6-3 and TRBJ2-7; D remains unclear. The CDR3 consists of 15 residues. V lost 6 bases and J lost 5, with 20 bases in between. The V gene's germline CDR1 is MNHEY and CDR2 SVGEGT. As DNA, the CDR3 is TGTGCCAGCAGCCCCGGGCCGGGTTGGGCCAACGAGCAGTACTTC. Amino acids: CASSPGPGWANEQYF.

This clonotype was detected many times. This chain's CDR3 is CASSLDRGQAFF. Here the CDR3 DNA reads TGTGCCAGCAGCCTGGACAGGGGGCAGGCTTTCTTT. The chain joins TRBV12-3 or TRBV12-4 to TRBJ1-1, with 11 bases that match TRBD1. This CDR3 is 12 amino acids long. Germline trimming cut 6 bases from V and 11 bases from J; bases unmatched to any gene: 5.

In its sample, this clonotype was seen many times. This CDR3 is CASSASGLAVKVTGELFF. CDR3 nucleotide sequence: TGTGCCAGCAGCGCATCGGGACTAGCGGTGAAAGTGACCGGGGAGCTGTTTTTT. The rearrangement links TRBV13 to TRBJ2-2, with TRBD2 matching over 11 bases. Germline V CDR1 and CDR2: PRHDT, FYEKMQ (reference sequence). This CDR3 has 18 residues. The V and J ends lost 5 bases and 5 bases, in that order; junction bases with no gene match: 13.

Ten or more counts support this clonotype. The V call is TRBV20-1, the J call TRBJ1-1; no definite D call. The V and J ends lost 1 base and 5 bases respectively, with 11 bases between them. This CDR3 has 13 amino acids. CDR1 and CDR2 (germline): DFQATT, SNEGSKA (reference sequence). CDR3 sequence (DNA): TGCAGTGCTAGAGGATGGGTAAAGACTGAAGCTTTCTTT. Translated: CSARGWVKTEAFF.

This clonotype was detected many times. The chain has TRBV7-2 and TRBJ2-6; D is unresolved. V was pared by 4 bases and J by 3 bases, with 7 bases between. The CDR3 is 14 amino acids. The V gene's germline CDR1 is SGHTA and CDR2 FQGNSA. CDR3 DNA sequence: TGTGCCAGCAGCTCGACTGGTGGGGCCAACGTCCTGACTTTC. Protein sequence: CASSSTGGANVLTF.